The text below deals with one T cell receptor (beta chain). Its antigen is not identified. The CDR3 consists of 16 residues. Germline V gives CDR1 LNHDA, CDR2 SQIVND (reference sequence). J was trimmed by 4 bases and V by 3 bases; bases with no gene match: 7. Sequenced by immunoSEQ multiplex PCR; TCRdb stores in-frame clones only, minus some. The sample has about 80,000 clones; roughly 80% are singletons. This record belongs to a study of OX40 agonist ivuxolimab in advanced cancers. Overall study context: Hepatocellular carcinoma, melanoma, renal cell or head and neck cancer affected the dose-escalation patients.

Study-wide results and limits: The CD4+ and CD8+ T cells in the blood had expanded clonally by week 6 at 0.1 to 3.0 mg/kg. With doses of 0.1-3.0 mg/kg, partial responders showed among the lowest clonal expansion.

V is TRBV19 and J is TRBJ2-1; TRBD2 agrees at 9 bases. This receptor was obtained from an adult with an advanced solid tumor such as melanoma, head and neck, liver or kidney cancer. The sequencing here drew on CD4+ or CD8+ T cells sorted from blood, taken in a trial of the OX40 agonist ivuxolimab. The CDR3 region has the DNA TGTGCCAGTAGTATTGGGGCCAGCGGGAGGTACAATGAGCAGTTCTTC. Translated: CASSIGASGRYNEQFF.